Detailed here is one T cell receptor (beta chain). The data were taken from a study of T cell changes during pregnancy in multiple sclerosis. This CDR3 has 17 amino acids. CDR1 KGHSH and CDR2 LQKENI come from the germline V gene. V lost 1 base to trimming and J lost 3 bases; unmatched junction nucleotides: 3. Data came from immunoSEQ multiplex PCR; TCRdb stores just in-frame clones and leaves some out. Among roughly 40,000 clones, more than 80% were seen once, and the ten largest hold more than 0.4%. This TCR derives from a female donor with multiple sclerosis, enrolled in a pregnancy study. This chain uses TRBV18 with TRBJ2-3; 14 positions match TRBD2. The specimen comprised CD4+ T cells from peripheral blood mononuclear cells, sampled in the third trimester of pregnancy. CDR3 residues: CASSPRLAGGRTDTQYF. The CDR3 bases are TGTGCCAGCTCACCACGACTAGCGGGAGGGAGAACAGATACGCAGTATTTT.